This T cell receptor beta chain was captured in a study of beta chain features in type 1 diabetes. Study in general: Regarding age, gender and cell yields, patients proved similar to healthy donors. Whole-study results and caveats: Within patients, naive, central memory and Treg TCRB repertoires seemed more similar than within healthy donors.

CD45RO/CCR7/CD25/CD127/CD95/CD27 staining was used to isolate CD4+ naive, central memory, regulatory and stem cell-like memory cells by sorting. Only a few counts were recorded for this clone. Antigen specificity is unknown. Expressed TCRB transcripts got sequenced, as all isolated RNA was reverse transcribed. Generated by immunoSEQ multiplex PCR, the TCRdb table keeps only in-frame clones and is missing some. The sample includes roughly 170,000 clones, 13% of them seen just once. Germline V gene lookup returns CDR1 MDHEN and CDR2 SYDVKM. The V gene lost 5 bases and the J gene lost 4 bases, with 8 bases spanning the gap. The CDR3 has 13 residues.

The source material was central memory CD4+ T cells from blood. This chain connects TRBV28 to TRBJ1-4; possible D gene TRBD1, 5 bases. This TCR was sampled from a woman aged 18-29 years in good health. Here the CDR3 DNA reads TGTGCCAGCAGTCCGGGGGTTAATGAAAAACTGTTTTTT. Protein product: CASSPGVNEKLFF.